This TCR beta chain derives from a study of cytomegalovirus exposure and HLA in healthy donors. Measured with immunoSEQ multiplex PCR; TCRdb has only the in-frame clones, and not every one. The top ten clones hold around 7.2% of a sample with 180,000 or so clones, 86% of them seen once. Unmatched junction bases numbered 9, after V lost 4 bases and J lost 2 bases. Germline CDR1 and CDR2: SGHKS and YYEKEE (reference sequence). The CDR3 has 17 residues. Material: PBMCs. The receptor was derived from a man between 25 and 39 years old in good health and CMV-seropositive. The rearrangement uses TRBV5-5 and TRBJ2-1; TRBD1 matches at 10 bases. The DNA for the CDR3 is TGTGCCAGCAGCCCCTCTCCCGGGACAGGGGCCTACAATGAGCAGTTCTTC. Protein: CASSPSPGTGAYNEQFF.